This TCR beta chain came from a study of blood T cells in healthy people across ages. Study details: About one barcoded beta molecule per two T cells was captured by template switching.

A second PCR, run for about 7 to 11 cycles, used a sample-barcoded 5' primer plus a J-beta primer mix. Each CDR3 protein is one row after TCRdb ran MiXCR on the 5' RACE reads. The top ten hold approximately 10% of the sample, which has about 840,000 distinct CDR3 sequences, 29% seen once. Study observations and caveats: Greater diversity and more naive CD4+ cells were seen in long-lived donors than in aged donors.

The germline CDR1 and CDR2 sequences are MNHEY and SMNVEV (reference sequence). The V segment lost 5 bases and the J segment 8 bases; nucleotides outside the gene matches: 10. The CDR3 extends over 14 amino acids. In the case of this clonotype: Its antigen remains unidentified.

These data were likewise used in another study, on T cells of mothers and their children.

The clonotype originates from a woman in her thirties or forties in good health. The genes are TRBV27 and TRBJ1-2; TRBD1 aligns across 8 bases. The specimen was blood. CDR3 bases: TGTGCCAGCAGTCAAGACAGGGGAAGAAAAGGCTACACCTTC. This translates into CASSQDRGRKGYTF.